The 11 T cell receptor beta chains in this list originate from one sample, sequenced in a study of control samples from healthy donors and cancer patients. Some clones are missing from TCRdb's copy, which holds only in-frame ones; the method was immunoSEQ multiplex PCR. The sample lists some 140,000 clones, roughly nine tenths seen once, with 8% to 9.5% in the top ten. Sequenced material: blood. The origin of the receptors is a woman between 25 and 40 years old in good health.

The chain uses TRBV18 and TRBJ1-1; a possible D gene is TRBD1 (5 bases). CDR1 and CDR2 (germline): KGHSH, LQKENI. Trimming removed 6 bases from V and 9 bases from J, with 11 bases in between. There are 11 residues in the CDR3. CDR3 coding DNA: TGTGCCAGCTCGGACCAGGGTCAAGCTTTCTTT. Residues: CASSDQGQAFF.

This clone was detected many times. CDR3 DNA: TGTGCCACCAGCAGAGATCTGGGGACTAGCTGGGAGCAGTTCTTC. Protein sequence: CATSRDLGTSWEQFF. V gene TRBV15 combines with J gene TRBJ2-1; TRBD2 matches 9 bases. Germline-derived CDR1 and CDR2 are LNHNV and YYDKDF (reference sequence). V was clipped by 0 bases and J by 10 bases; unmatched bases: 7. This CDR3 comprises 15 residues.

CDR3 coding DNA: TGTGCCAGCAGCGCTCGACGGTCCCCCTACAATGAGCAGTTCTTC. It encodes CASSARRSPYNEQFF. The rearrangement links TRBV4-2 to TRBJ2-1; D gene ambiguous. The length of the CDR3 is 15 residues. V was pared by 5 bases and J by 2 bases, with 13 bases between. Germline CDR1 LGHNA, CDR2 YNFKEQ.

V is TRBV28 and J is TRBJ1-3, with 8 bases lining up with TRBD1. J lost 2 bases, V lost 5 bases, and 8 bases had no gene match. The CDR3 covers 16 residues. In germline, CDR1 is MDHEN, CDR2 SYDVKM. CDR3 nucleotides: TGTGCCAGCAGTCTCCCCTCAGGGGGCACTGGAAACACCATATATTTT. Translation gives CASSLPSGGTGNTIYF. Full variable domain (missing parts from reference TRBV28 and TRBJ1-3): DVKVTQSSRYLVKRTGEKVFLECVQDMDHENMFWYRQDPGLGLRLIYFSYDVKMKEKGDIPEGYSVSREKKERFSLILESASTNQTSMYLCASSLPSGGTGNTIYFGEGSWLTVV.

V and J are TRBV9 and TRBJ2-7; 10 bases align to TRBD2. V dropped 4 bases and J dropped 6; count of bases not matched to a gene: 16. Looked up from germline, CDR1 is SGDLS and CDR2 is YYNGEE. CDR3 length equals 17 residues. CDR3: CASSPRWGLAGVVEQYF. The CDR3 DNA sequence: TGTGCCAGCAGCCCCCGCTGGGGGCTAGCGGGAGTAGTCGAGCAGTACTTC.

V is TRBV2 and J is TRBJ1-5; D is perhaps TRBD1 (5 bases). Germline-derived CDR1 and CDR2 are SNHLY and FYNNEI. This CDR3 is built from 13 residues. The ends were cut back, 6 bases at V and 6 bases at J, with 12 bases in the middle. CDR3 loop: CASRGGHPQPQHF. The CDR3, as DNA: TGTGCCAGCAGGGGTGGACATCCTCAGCCCCAGCATTTT.

The V gene is TRBV5-4, the J gene TRBJ1-1; possible D gene TRBD1, 6 bases. The CDR3 length is 13 residues. Germline values: CDR1 SGHNT, CDR2 YYREEE (reference sequence). Trimming left V 4 bases short and J 11 bases short, with 18 bases between. For the CDR3, the DNA is TGTGCCAGCAGCCTTAACCGGGACAATCGGGCTTTCTTT. Translation: CASSLNRDNRAFF.

V is TRBV6-1 and J is TRBJ1-5; D is uncertain. Germline CDR1 reads MNHNS; CDR2 reads SASEGT. Deletions cut 1 base from V and 4 bases from J, with 11 bases between. This CDR3 region has 15 residues. The CDR3 here is CASSEGGVGNQPQHF. The CDR3 DNA is TGTGCCAGCAGTGAAGGGGGAGTAGGGAATCAGCCCCAGCATTTT.

The table lists this clone with a few counts. Other nucleotide sequences from this sample produce the same CDR3. The chain uses TRBV5-4 and TRBJ1-6, with TRBD1 identical over 8 bases. This CDR3 is built from 15 residues. V shed 0 bases and J 7 bases; nucleotides not matched to a gene: 3. The germline gives CDR1 SGHNT, CDR2 YYREEE (reference sequence). CDR3 amino acids: CASSLAGTGNSPLHF. CDR3 bases: TGTGCCAGCAGCTTGGCCGGGACAGGCAATTCACCCCTCCACTTT.

The gene calls are TRBV7-9 and TRBJ2-5; D ambiguous. In germline, CDR1 is SEHNR, CDR2 FQNEAQ (reference sequence). This CDR3 is built from 14 residues. V shed 4 bases and J shed 4 bases, with 13 bases lying between them. In DNA form, the CDR3 reads TGTGCCAGCAGCTCCACAGTGTTTCCAGAGACCCAGTACTTC. Translation: CASSSTVFPETQYF.

The chain uses TRBV5-5 and TRBJ1-1; D gene unclear. Per the germline V gene, CDR1 is SGHKS and CDR2 is YYEKEE (reference sequence). With 1 base removed from V and 4 bases from J, the gap between germline ends came to 5 bases. This CDR3 has 12 amino acids. The CDR3 DNA follows: TGTGCCAGCAGCTTGCTGGGCACTGAAGCTTTCTTT. Amino acids: CASSLLGTEAFF.